The sample holds a few counts of the clone carrying this T cell receptor beta chain. Its antigen is not identified. The data are from a study of CD8 T cells in Susac syndrome. Those who served as multiple sclerosis controls were treatment-naive patients with stable or active relapsing-remitting disease. Purification of the CD8+ and CD4+ T cells relied on negative isolation, and TEMRA cells underwent FACS enrichment. CDR3 length: 15 amino acids. CDR1 is DFQATT and CDR2 is SNEGSKA in the germline V gene (reference sequence). The V end lost 2 bases, the J end lost 0 bases, and 14 bases lay between the germline ends. A quantity of about 0.45 to 1 ug RNA underwent reverse transcription using random hexamers. immunoSEQ multiplex PCR amplified TCR beta CDR3 across 54 Vbeta, 13 Jbeta. TCRdb analysed the immunoSEQ multiplex PCR reads with MiXCR anew, one entry per CDR3 protein. The data show approximately 220,000 distinct CDR3 sequences, roughly 92% seen once.

Study-wide results and limits: By the study's own acknowledgment, its TCR sequencing and HLA analysis included relatively few individuals.

Sequencing used CD8+ T cells from PBMCs. The chain has TRBV20-1 and TRBJ2-7; TRBD2 is a possible D gene (6 bases). This clonotype was obtained from a human donor with multiple sclerosis. This chain's CDR3 is CSARQWLASSYEQYF. Written as DNA, the CDR3 is TGCAGTGCTAGACAATGGCTAGCGAGCTCCTACGAGCAGTACTTC.